These T cell receptor beta chains were read from a single sample in a study of shared clonotypes between healthy human individuals. The method was immunoSEQ multiplex PCR; TCRdb's version includes in-frame clones alone and lacks a portion of them. The data hold roughly 2 million clones, with just under 95% observed a single time. Sequenced input: naive CD8+ T cells sorted from blood. These TCRs come from a man aged 18 to 29 in good health. Each CDR3 is given without its conserved first and last residue. The order of the fields is clone size, V gene, J gene, CDR3 protein. Some rows have no size entry. The others give once, few or many, or a class for an expanded clone.

>NA|TRBV19|TRBJ2-2
ASSISSGITGELF
>NA|TRBV5-4|TRBJ1-1
ASSLAGNSEAF
>NA|TRBV5-8|TRBJ2-3
ASSLDGDASTDTQY
>NA|TRBV5-6|TRBJ2-7
ASSTGTDYEQY
>NA|TRBV6-1|TRBJ2-5
ASSDAQRGGQETQY
>NA|TRBV6-1|TRBJ2-1
ASSEAGAYNEQF
>NA|TRBV5-1|TRBJ2-7
ASSFLPSYEQY
>NA|TRBV27|TRBJ2-7
ASSFAGGEQY
>NA|TRBV27|TRBJ2-7
ASNSGPGTELYEQY
>NA|TRBV7-6|TRBJ2-1
ASSGSDEQF
>NA|TRBV5-1|TRBJ2-1
ASSFGLAGGNEQF
>NA|TRBV30|TRBJ2-6
AWSGGAGANVLT
>few|TRBV28|TRBJ1-2
ASRGGLYGYT
>NA|TRBV9|TRBJ2-7
ASSVGVVASSYEQY
>NA|TRBV6-5|TRBJ1-4
ASSRIGSTNEKLF
>NA|TRBV2|TRBJ1-1
ASREQGESTEAF
>NA|TRBV7-9|TRBJ2-7
ASSFLTVPYEQY
>NA|TRBV27|TRBJ2-4
ASSLSEEAKNIQY
>NA|TRBV9|TRBJ1-1
ASSPPGTEAF
>NA|TRBV19|TRBJ2-7
ASSMDRDTPEQY
>NA|TRBV29-1|TRBJ2-5
SQLTDQETQY
>NA|TRBV9|TRBJ2-7
ASSSTGSSTYEQY
>NA|TRBV9|TRBJ2-1
ASSVAELSSSYNEQF
>NA|TRBV30|TRBJ1-5
AWSEGAGNQPQH
>NA|TRBV27|TRBJ2-7
ASSSTGTGVREQY
>NA|TRBV29-1|TRBJ2-3
SVDGGGADTQY
>NA|TRBV7-2|NA
ASSPGQGSGEQY
>NA|TRBV5-1|TRBJ2-7
ASSWTGGSYEQY
>once|TRBV7-3|TRBJ1-1
ASSSTGTGGEAF
>NA|TRBV7-9|TRBJ2-3
ASSFLLAGLTDTQY
>once|TRBV10-3|TRBJ2-7
AISPLAGSEQY
>once|TRBV4-3|TRBJ1-4
ASSPRQGESEKLF
>NA|TRBV27|TRBJ1-6
ASSPPGSPLH
>NA|TRBV13|TRBJ2-3
ASSSRGESTDTQY
>NA|TRBV28|TRBJ2-7
ASTVTGGSYEQY
>NA|TRBV7-9|TRBJ1-4
ASSYQGEKLF
>NA|TRBV7-8|TRBJ1-5
ASSPDSYNQPQH
>once|TRBV7-9|TRBJ2-5
ASSLVGGGLAQETQY
>NA|TRBV11-2|TRBJ1-1
ASSLDGPGVAF
>NA|TRBV6-1|TRBJ1-4
ASSGRMTGVYEKLF
>NA|TRBV13|TRBJ1-4
ASSRRQATNEKLF
>NA|TRBV4-2|TRBJ1-3
ASSQIGQVIGDTIY
>once|TRBV10-3|TRBJ2-6
AISTVGLPNSGANVLT
>NA|TRBV9|TRBJ2-7
ASSPHQTELGEQY
>NA|TRBV6-5|TRBJ1-1
ASSARTGRNEAF